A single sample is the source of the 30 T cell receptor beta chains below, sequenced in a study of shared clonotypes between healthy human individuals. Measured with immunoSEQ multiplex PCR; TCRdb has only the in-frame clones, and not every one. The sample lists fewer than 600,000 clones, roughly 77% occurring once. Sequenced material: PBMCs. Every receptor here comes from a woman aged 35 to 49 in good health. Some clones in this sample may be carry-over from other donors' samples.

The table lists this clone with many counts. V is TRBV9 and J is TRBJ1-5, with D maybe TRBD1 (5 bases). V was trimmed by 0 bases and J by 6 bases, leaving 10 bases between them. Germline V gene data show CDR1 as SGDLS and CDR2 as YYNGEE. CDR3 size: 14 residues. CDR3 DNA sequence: TGTGCCAGCAGCGTAGGTGGGGCAGGTCAGCCCCAGCATTTT. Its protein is CASSVGGAGQPQHF.

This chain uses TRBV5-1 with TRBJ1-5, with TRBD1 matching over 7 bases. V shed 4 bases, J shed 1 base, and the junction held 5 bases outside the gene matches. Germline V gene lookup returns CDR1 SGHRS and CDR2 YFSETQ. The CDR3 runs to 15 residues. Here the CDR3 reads CASSPETGSNQPQHF. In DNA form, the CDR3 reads TGCGCCAGCAGCCCGGAGACAGGGAGCAATCAGCCCCAGCATTTT.

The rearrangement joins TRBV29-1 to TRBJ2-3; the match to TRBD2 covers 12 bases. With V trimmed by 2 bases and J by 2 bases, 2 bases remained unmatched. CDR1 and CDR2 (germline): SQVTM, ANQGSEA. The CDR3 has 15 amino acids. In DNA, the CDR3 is TGCAGCGTTGAAAGACTAGCGGGAGTCACAGATACGCAGTATTTT. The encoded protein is CSVERLAGVTDTQYF.

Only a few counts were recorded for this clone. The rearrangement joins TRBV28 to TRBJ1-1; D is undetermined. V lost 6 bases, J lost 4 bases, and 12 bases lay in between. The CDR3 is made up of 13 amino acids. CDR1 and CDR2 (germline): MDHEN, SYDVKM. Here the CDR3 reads CASRKAASTEAFF. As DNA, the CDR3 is TGTGCCAGCAGAAAGGCCGCGAGCACTGAAGCTTTCTTT.

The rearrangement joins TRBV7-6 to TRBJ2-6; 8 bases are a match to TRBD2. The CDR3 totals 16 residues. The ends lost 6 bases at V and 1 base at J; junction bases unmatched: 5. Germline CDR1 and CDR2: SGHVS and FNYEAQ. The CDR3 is CASSSGLVSGANVLTF. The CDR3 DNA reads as TGTGCCAGCAGTTCGGGACTAGTTTCTGGGGCCAACGTCCTGACTTTC.

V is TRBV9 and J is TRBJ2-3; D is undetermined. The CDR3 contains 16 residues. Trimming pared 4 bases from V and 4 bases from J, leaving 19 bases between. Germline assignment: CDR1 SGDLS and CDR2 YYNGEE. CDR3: CASSPRSTPGADTQYF. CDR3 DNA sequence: TGTGCCAGCAGCCCCCGCTCCACACCTGGGGCAGATACGCAGTATTTT.

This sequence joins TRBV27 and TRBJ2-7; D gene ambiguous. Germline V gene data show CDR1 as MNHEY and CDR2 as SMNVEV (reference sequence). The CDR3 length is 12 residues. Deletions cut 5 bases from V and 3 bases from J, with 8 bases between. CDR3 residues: CASSDDGYEQYF. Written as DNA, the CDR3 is TGTGCCAGCAGTGACGACGGCTACGAGCAGTACTTC.

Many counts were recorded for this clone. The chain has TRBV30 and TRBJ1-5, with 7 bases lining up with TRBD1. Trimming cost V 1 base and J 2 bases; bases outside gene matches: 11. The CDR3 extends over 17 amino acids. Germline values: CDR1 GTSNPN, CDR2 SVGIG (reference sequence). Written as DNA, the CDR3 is TGTGCCTGGAGTGACGGCAGGGGGGGCGACGGCAATCAGCCCCAGCATTTT. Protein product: CAWSDGRGGDGNQPQHF.

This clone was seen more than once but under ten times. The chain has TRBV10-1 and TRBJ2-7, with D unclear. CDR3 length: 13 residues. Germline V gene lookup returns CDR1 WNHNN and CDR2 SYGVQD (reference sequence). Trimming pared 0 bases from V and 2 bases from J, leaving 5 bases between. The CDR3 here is CASSESSTYEQYF. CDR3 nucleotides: TGCGCCAGCAGTGAGTCTAGCACCTACGAGCAGTACTTC.

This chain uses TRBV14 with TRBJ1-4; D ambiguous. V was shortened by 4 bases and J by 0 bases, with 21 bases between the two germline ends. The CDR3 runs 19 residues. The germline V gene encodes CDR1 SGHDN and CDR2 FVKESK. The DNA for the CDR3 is TGTGCCAGCAGCCCCTACGCTTGGAAGAGAGACGCAACTAATGAAAAACTGTTTTTT. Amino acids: CASSPYAWKRDATNEKLFF.

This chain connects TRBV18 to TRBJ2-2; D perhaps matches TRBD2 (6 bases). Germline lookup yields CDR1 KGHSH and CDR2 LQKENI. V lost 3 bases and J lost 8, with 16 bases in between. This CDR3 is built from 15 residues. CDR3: CASSPALALLGELFF. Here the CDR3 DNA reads TGTGCCAGCTCACCTGCACTAGCCCTTTTAGGGGAGCTGTTTTTT.

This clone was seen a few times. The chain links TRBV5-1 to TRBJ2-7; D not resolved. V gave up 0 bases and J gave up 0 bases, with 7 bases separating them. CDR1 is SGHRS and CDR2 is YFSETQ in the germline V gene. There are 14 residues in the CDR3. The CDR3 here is CASSLGRLSYEQYF. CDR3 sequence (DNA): TGCGCCAGCAGCTTGGGCAGGCTCTCCTACGAGCAGTACTTC. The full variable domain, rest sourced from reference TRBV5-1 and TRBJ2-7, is KAGVTQTPRYLIKTRGQQVTLSCSPISGHRSVSWYQQTPGQGLQFLFEYFSETQRNKGNFPGRFSGRQFSNSRSEMNVSTLELGDSALYLCASSLGRLSYEQYFGPGTRLTVT.

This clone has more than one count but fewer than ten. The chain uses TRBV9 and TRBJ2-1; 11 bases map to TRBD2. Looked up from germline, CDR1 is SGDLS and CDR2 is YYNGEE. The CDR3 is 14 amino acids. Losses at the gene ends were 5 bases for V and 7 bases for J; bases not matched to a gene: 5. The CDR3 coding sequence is TGTGCCAGCAGTAAAGGGACTAGCGGTAATGAGCAGTTCTTC. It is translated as CASSKGTSGNEQFF.

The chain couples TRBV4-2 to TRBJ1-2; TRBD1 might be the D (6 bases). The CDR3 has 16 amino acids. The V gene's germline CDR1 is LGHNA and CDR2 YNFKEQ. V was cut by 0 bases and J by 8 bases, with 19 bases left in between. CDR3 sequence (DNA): TGTGCCAGCAGCCAAGAGGGGGCCAGGGGAAGGGCGGGCTACACCTTC. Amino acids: CASSQEGARGRAGYTF.

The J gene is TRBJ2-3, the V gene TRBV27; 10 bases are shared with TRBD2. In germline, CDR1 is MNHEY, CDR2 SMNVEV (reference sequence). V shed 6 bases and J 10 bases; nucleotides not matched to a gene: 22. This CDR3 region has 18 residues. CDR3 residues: CASSPGTAVTSGPSPQYF. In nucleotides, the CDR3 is TGTGCCAGCAGCCCCGGGACAGCGGTGACTAGCGGGCCGTCCCCGCAGTATTTT.

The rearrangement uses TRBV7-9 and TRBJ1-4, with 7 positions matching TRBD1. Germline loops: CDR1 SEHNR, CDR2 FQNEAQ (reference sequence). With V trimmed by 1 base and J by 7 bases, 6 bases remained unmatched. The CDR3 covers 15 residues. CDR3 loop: CASSLDRGGVEKLFF. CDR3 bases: TGTGCCAGCAGCTTAGACAGGGGAGGAGTTGAAAAACTGTTTTTT.

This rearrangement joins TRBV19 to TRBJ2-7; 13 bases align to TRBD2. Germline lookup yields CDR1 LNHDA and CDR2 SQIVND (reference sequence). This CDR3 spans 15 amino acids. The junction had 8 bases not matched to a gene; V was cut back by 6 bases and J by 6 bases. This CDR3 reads CASSTGLAGSGEQYF. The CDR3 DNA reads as TGTGCCAGTAGCACGGGACTAGCGGGGTCCGGCGAGCAGTACTTC.

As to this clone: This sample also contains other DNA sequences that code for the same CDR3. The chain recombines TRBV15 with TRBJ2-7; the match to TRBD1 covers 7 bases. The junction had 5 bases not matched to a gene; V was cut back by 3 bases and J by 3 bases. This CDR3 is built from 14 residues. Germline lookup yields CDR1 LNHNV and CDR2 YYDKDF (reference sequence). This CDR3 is CATSRGDSSYEQYF. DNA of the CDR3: TGTGCCACCAGCAGGGGGGACAGTAGCTACGAGCAGTACTTC.

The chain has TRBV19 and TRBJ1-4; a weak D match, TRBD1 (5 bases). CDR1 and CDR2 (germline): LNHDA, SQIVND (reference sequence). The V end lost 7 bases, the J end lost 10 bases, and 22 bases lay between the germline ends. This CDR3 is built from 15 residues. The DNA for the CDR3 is TGTGCCAGTACCCCGGGGGAGGGGCGCGACGGAAAACTGTTTTTT. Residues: CASTPGEGRDGKLFF.

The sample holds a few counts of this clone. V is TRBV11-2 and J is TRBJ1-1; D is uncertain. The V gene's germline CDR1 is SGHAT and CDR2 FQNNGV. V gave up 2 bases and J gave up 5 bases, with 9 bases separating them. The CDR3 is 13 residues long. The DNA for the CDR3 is TGTGCCAGCAGCTTACAGGAAAGAACTGAAGCTTTCTTT. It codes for CASSLQERTEAFF.

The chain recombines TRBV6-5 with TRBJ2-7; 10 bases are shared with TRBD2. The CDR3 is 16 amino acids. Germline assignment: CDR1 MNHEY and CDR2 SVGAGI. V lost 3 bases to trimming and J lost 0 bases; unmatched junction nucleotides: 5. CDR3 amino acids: CASSYASSGSSYEQYF. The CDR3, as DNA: TGTGCCAGCAGTTATGCGTCTAGCGGGAGCTCCTACGAGCAGTACTTC.

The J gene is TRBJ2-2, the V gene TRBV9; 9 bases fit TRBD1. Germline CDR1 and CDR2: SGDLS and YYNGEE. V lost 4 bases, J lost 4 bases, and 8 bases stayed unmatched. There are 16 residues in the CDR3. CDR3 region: CASSPRTGVVTGELFF. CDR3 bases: TGTGCCAGCAGCCCGAGGACAGGGGTAGTCACCGGGGAGCTGTTTTTT.

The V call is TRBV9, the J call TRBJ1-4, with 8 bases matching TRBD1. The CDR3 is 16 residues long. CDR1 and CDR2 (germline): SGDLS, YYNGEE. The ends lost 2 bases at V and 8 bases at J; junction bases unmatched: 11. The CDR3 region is CASSVGMQGAWEKLFF. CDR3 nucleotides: TGTGCCAGCAGCGTTGGAATGCAGGGGGCTTGGGAAAAACTGTTTTTT.

The CDR3: CAWSAWETQYF. The CDR3 DNA reads as TGTGCCTGGAGTGCTTGGGAGACCCAGTACTTC. The chain links TRBV30 to TRBJ2-5, with D unresolved. The CDR3 loop spans 11 amino acids. CDR1 and CDR2 (germline): GTSNPN, SVGIG (reference sequence). Trimming took off 1 base at V and 5 bases at J, with 5 bases between the two ends.

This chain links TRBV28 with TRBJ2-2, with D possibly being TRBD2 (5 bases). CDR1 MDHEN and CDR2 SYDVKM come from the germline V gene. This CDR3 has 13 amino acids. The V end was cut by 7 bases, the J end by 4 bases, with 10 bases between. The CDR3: CASIYRGTGELFF. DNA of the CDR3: TGTGCCAGCATCTACCGGGGCACCGGGGAGCTGTTTTTT.

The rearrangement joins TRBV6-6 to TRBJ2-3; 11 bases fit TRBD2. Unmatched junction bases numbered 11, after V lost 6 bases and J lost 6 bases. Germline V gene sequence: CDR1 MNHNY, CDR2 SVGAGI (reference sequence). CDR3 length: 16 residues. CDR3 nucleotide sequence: TGTGCCAGCAGGGGGACCGGGACTAGCGGCCGGGATACGCAGTATTTT. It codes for CASRGTGTSGRDTQYF.

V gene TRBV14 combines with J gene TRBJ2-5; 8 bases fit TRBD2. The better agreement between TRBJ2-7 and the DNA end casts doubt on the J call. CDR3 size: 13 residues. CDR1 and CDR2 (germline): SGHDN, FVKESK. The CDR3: CASSQGLAYEQYF. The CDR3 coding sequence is TGTGCCAGCAGCCAAGGACTAGCGTACGAGCAGTACTTC.

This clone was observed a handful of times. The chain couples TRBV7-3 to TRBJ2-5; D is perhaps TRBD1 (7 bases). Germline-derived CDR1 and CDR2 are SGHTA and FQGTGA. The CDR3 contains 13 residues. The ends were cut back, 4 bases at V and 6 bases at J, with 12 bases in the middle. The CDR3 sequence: CASSYRGGQTQYF. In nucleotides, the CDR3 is TGTGCCAGCAGCTACAGGGGAGGTCAGACCCAGTACTTC.

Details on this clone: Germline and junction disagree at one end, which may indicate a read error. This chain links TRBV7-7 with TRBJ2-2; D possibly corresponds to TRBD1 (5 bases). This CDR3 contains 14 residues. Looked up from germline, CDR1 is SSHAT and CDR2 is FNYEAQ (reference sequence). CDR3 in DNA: TGTGCTAGCAGCTTCGGGCAGGGTGACCGGGAGCTGTTTTTT. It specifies CASSFGQGDRELFF.

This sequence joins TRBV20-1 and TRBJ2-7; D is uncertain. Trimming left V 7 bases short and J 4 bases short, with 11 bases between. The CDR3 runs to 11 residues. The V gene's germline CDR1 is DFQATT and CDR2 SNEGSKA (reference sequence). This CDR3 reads CSVPGRYEQYF. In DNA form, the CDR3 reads TGCAGTGTCCCCGGAAGGTACGAGCAGTACTTC.